This section outlines one TCR beta chain sequence together with its context. Generated by immunoSEQ multiplex PCR, the TCRdb table keeps only in-frame clones and is missing some. This table has approximately 76,000 clones, 90% to 95% appearing once. This entry belongs to a study of technical replicates of blood from several donors. The CDR3 loop spans 15 amino acids. The ends lost 2 bases at V and 4 bases at J; junction bases unmatched: 7. CDR1 ENHRY and CDR2 SYGVKD come from the germline V gene. The clonotype comes from a human donor in good health. This sequence joins TRBV10-3 and TRBJ1-1, with 7 bases identical to TRBD1. The sample comprised T cells isolated from PBMCs. CDR3 nucleotides: TGTGCCATCAGTGAGACACTACCAGGGGGCACTGAAGCTTTCTTT. Translation gives CAISETLPGGTEAFF.